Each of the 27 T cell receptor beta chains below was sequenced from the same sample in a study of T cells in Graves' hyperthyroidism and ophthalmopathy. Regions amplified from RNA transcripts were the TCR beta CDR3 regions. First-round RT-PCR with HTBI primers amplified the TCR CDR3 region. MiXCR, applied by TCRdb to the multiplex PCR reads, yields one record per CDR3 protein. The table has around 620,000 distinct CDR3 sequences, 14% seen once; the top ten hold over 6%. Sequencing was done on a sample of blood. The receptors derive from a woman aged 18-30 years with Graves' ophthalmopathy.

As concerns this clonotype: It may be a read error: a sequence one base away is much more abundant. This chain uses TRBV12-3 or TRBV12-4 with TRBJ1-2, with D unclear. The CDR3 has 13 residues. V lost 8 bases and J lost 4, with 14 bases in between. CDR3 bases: TGTGCCAGCGGGCCACTGGCCTTCTATGGCTACACCTTC. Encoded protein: CASGPLAFYGYTF.

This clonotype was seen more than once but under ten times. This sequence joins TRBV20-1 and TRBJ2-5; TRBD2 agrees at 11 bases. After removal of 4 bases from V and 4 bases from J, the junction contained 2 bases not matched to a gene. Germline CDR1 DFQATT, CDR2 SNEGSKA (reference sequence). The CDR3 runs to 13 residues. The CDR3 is CSAIAGGPETQYF. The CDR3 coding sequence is TGCAGTGCTATAGCGGGAGGGCCAGAGACCCAGTACTTC.

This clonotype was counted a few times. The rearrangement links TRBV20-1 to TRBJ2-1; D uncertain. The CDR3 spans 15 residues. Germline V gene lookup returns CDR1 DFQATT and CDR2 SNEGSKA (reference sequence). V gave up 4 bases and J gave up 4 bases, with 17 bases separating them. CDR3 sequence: CSANFVLLSYNEQFF. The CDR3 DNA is TGCAGTGCTAATTTCGTTCTATTGTCGTACAATGAGCAGTTCTTC.

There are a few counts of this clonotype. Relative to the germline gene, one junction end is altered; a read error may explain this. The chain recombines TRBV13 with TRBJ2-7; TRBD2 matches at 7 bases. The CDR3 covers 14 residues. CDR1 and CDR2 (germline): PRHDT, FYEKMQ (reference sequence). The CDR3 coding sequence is TGTGCCAGCAACTTAGCGGGTCTCTCCTACGAGCAGTACTTC. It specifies CASNLAGLSYEQYF.

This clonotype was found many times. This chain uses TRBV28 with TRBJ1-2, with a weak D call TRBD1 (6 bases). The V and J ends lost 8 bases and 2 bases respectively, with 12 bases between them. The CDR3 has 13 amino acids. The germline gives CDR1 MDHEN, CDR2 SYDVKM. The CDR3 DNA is TGTGCCAGCCAGGACGGACAGAACTATGGCTACACCTTC. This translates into CASQDGQNYGYTF.

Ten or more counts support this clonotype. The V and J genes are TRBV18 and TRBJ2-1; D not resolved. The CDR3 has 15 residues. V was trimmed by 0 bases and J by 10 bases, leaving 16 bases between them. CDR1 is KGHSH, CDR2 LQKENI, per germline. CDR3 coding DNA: TGTGCCAGCTCACCACCGGGGTGGAGTCTCATAGAGCAGTTCTTC. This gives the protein CASSPPGWSLIEQFF.

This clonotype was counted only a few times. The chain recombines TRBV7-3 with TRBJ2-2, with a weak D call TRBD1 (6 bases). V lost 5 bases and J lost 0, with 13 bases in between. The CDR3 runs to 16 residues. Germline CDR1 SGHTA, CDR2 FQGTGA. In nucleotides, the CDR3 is TGTGCCAGCAGCCCCCCTCCAGGGGCGAACACCGGGGAGCTGTTTTTT. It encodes CASSPPPGANTGELFF. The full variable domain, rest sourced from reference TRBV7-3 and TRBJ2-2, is GAGVSQTPSNKVTEKGKYVELRCDPISGHTALYWYRQSLGQGPEFLIYFQGTGAADDSGLPNDRFFAVRPEGSVSTLKIQRTERGDSAVYLCASSPPPGANTGELFFGEGSRLTVL.

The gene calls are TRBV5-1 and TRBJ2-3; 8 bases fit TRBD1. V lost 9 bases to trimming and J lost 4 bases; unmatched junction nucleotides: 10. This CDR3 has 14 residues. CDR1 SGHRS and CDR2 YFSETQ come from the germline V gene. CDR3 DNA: TGCGCCACCAAACCCGGACAGGGCCCAGATACGCAGTATTTT. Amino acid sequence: CATKPGQGPDTQYF.

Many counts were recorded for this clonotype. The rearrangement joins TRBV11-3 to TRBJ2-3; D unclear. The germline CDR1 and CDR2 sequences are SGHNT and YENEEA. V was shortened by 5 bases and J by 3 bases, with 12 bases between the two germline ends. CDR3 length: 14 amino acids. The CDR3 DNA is TGTGCCAGCAGCACCCGTTCGGTAACAGATACGCAGTATTTT. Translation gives CASSTRSVTDTQYF.

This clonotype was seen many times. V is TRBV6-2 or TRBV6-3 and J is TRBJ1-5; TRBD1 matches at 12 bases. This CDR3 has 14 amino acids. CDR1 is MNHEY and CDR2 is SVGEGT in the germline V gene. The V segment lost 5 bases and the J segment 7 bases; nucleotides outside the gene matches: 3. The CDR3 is CASSPGTGGQPQHF. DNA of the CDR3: TGTGCCAGCAGTCCCGGGACAGGGGGCCAGCCCCAGCATTTT.

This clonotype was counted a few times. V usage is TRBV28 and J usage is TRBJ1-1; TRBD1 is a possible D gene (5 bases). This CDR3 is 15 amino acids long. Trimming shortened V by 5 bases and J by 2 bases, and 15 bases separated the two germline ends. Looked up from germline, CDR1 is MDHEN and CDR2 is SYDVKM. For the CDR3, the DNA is TGTGCCAGCAGTCCCCCAGGGACGTACAACACTGAAGCTTTCTTT. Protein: CASSPPGTYNTEAFF.

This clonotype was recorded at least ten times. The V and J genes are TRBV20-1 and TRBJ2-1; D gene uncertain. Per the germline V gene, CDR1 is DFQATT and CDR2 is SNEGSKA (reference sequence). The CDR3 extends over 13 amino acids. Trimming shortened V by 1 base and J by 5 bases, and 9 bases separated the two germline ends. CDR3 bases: TGCAGTGCTAGAGTTCCCGGACACAATGAGCAGTTCTTC. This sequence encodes CSARVPGHNEQFF.

The DNA of the CDR3 is TGCGCCAGCAGCCAAGGGCACGGCAGTCTCACCAACTACGAGCAGTACTTC. Amino acid sequence: CASSQGHGSLTNYEQYF. The chain has TRBV4-1 and TRBJ2-7; D remains unclear. CDR1 is MGHRA and CDR2 is YSYEKL in the germline V gene. The ends were cut back, 1 base at V and 3 bases at J, with 19 bases in the middle. The CDR3 length is 17 residues.

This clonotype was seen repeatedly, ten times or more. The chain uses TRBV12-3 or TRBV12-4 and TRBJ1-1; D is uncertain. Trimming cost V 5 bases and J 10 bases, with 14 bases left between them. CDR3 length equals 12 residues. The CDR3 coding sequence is TGTGCCAGCAGTATTTCTTTCGAGGGAGCTTTCTTT. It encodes CASSISFEGAFF.

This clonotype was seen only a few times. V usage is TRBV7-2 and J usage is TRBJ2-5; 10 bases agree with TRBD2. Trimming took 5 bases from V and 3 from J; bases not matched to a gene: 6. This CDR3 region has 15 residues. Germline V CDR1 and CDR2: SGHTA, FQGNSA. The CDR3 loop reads CASSVVGLAEETQYF. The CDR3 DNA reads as TGTGCCAGCAGCGTCGTCGGACTAGCGGAAGAGACCCAGTACTTC.

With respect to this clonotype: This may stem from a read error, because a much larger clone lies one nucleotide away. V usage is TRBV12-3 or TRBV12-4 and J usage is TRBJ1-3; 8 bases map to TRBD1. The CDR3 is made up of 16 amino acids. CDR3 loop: CASSLTGGLSGNTVYF. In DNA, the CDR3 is TGTGCCAGCAGTTTAACAGGGGGTCTCTCTGGAAACACCGTATATTTT.

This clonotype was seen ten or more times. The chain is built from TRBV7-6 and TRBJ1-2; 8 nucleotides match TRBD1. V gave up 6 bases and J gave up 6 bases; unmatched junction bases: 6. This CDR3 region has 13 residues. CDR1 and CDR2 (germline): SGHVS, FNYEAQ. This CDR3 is CASSLDRVDGYTF. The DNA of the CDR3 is TGTGCCAGCAGTCTGGACAGGGTCGATGGCTACACCTTC.

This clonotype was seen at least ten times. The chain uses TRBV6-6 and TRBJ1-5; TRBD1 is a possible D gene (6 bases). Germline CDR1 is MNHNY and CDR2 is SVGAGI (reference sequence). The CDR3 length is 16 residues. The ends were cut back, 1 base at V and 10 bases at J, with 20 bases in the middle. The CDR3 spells CASSYFGTPPREPQHF. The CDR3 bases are TGTGCCAGCAGTTACTTCGGGACACCGCCTCGGGAACCCCAGCATTTT.

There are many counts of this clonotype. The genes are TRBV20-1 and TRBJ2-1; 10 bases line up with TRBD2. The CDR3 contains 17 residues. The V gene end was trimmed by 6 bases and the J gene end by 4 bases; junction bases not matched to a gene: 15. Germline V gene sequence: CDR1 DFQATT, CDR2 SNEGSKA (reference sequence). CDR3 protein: CSATIQTSGSTYNEQFF. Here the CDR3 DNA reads TGCAGTGCCACTATCCAGACTAGCGGGTCTACTTACAATGAGCAGTTCTTC.

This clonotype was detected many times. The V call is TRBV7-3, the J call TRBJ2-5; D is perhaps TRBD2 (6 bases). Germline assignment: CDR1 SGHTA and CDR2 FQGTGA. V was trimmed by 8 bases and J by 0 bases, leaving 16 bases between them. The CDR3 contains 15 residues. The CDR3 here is CASSNGGFNQETQYF. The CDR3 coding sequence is TGTGCCAGCTCGAACGGAGGGTTCAACCAAGAGACCCAGTACTTC.

In DNA form, the CDR3 reads TGCGCCAGCAGCCTAACTAGCGGGATGTCCCCCAATGAGCAGTTCTTC. It is translated as CASSLTSGMSPNEQFF. This sequence joins TRBV5-1 and TRBJ2-1; the match to TRBD2 covers 10 bases. The CDR3 spans 16 residues. Unmatched junction bases numbered 10, after V lost 4 bases and J lost 6 bases. Germline values: CDR1 SGHRS, CDR2 YFSETQ.

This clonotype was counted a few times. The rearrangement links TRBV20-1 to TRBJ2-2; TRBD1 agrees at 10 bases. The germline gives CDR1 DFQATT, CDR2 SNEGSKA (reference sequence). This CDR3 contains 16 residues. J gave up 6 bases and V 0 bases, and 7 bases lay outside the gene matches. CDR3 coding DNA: TGCAGTGCTAGAGATCCGGGGACAGGGGAATCCGGGGAGCTGTTTTTT. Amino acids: CSARDPGTGESGELFF.

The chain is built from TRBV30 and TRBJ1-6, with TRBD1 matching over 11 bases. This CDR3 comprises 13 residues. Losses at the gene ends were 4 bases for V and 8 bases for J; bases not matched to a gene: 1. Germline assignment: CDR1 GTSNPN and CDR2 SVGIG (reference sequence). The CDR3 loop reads CAWTGQGDSPLHF. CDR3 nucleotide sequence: TGTGCCTGGACGGGACAGGGGGATTCACCCCTCCACTTT.

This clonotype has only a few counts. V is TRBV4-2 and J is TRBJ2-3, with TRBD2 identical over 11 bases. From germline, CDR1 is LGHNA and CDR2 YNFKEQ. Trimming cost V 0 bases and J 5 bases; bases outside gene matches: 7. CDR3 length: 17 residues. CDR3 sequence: CASSQDSSGRSGDTQYF. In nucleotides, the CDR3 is TGTGCCAGCAGCCAAGATTCTAGCGGGAGGAGCGGAGATACGCAGTATTTT.

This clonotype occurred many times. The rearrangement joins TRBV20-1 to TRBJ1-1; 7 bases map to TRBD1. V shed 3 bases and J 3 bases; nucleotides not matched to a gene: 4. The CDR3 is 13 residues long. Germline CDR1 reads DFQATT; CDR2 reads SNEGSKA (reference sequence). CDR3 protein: CSARRTGDTEAFF. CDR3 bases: TGCAGTGCTAGGAGGACAGGCGACACTGAAGCTTTCTTT.

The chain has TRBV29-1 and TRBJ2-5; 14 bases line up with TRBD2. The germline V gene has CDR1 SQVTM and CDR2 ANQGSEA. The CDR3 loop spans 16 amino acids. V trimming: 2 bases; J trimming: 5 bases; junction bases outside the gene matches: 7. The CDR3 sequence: CSVERLAGGPWETQYF. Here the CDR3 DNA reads TGCAGCGTTGAAAGACTAGCGGGAGGGCCGTGGGAGACCCAGTACTTC.

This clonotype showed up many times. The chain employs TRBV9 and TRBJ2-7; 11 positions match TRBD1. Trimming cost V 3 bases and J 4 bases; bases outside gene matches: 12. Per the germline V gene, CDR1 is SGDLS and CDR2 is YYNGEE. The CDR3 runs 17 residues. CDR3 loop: CASSAAHGQGARYEQYF. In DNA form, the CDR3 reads TGTGCCAGCAGCGCCGCCCACGGACAGGGGGCTAGGTACGAGCAGTACTTC.